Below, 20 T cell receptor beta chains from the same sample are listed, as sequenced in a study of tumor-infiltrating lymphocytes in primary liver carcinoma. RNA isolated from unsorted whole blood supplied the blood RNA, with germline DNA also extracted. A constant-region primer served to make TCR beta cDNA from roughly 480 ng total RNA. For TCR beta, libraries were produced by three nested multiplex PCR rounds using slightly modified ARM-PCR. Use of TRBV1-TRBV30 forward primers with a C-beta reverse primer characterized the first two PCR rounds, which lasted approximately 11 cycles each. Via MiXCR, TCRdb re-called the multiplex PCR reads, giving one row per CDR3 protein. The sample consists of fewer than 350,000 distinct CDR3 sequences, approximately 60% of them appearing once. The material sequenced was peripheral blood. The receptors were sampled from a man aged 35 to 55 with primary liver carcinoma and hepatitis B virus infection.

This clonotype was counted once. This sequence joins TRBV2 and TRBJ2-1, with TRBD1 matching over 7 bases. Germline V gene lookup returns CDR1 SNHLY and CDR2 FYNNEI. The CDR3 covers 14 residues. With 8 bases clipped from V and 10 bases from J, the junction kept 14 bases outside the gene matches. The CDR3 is CASARGGLAFEQFF. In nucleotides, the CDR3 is TGTGCCAGCGCACGAGGGGGCCTGGCATTCGAGCAGTTCTTC.

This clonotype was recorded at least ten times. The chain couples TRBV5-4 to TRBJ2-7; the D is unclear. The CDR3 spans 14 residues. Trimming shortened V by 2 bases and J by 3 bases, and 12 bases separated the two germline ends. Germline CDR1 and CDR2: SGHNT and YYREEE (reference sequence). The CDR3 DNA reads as TGTGCCAGCAGCTTTGGGATCTCCAGCTACGAGCAGTACTTC. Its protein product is CASSFGISSYEQYF.

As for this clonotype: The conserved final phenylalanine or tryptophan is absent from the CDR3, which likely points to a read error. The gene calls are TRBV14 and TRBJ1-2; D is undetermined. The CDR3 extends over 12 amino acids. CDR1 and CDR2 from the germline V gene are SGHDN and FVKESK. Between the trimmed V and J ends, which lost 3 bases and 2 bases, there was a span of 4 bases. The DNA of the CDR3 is TGTGCCAGCAGCCAGGGCAACTATGGCTACACCATC. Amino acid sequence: CASSQGNYGYTI.

The CDR3 bases are TGTGCCAGCAGTTTAGGGGGGACAGTCTCCTACGAGCAGTACTTC. Protein: CASSLGGTVSYEQYF. V gene TRBV28 combines with J gene TRBJ2-7; D perhaps matches TRBD1 (7 bases). Germline CDR1 and CDR2: MDHEN and SYDVKM. CDR3 length equals 15 residues. Trimming took off 2 bases at V and 0 bases at J, with 11 bases between the two ends.

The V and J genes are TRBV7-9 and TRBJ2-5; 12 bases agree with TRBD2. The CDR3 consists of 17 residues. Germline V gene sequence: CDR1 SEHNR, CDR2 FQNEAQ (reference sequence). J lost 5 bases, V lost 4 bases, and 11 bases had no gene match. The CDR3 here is CASSSTSGRVGFETQYF. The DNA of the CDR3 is TGTGCCAGCAGCTCGACTAGCGGGAGAGTAGGTTTTGAGACCCAGTACTTC.

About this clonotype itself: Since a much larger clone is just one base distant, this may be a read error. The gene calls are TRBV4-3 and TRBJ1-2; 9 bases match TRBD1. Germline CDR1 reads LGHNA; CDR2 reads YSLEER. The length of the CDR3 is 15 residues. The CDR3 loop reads CASSQVGTGWYVYTF. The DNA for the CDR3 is TGCGCCAGCAGCCAAGTAGGGACAGGGTGGTATGTCTACACCTTC.

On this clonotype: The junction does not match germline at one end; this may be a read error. The CDR3 nucleotides are TGTTCCAGCAGTGAGCAGGGGGCAGCCTACGAGCAGTACTTC. Translation: CSSSEQGAAYEQYF. The chain uses TRBV6-1 and TRBJ2-7; TRBD1 matches 8 bases. This CDR3 comprises 14 residues. CDR1 and CDR2 from the germline V gene are MNHNS and SASEGT.

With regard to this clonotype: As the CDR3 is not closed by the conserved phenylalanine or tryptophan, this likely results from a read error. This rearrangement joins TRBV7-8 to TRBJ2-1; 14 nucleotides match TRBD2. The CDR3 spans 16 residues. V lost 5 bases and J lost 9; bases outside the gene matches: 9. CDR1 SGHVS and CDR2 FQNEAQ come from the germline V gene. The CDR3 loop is CASSPARLAGGGEQFL. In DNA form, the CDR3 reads TGTGCCAGCAGCCCAGCCAGACTAGCGGGAGGGGGTGAGCAGTTCTTA.

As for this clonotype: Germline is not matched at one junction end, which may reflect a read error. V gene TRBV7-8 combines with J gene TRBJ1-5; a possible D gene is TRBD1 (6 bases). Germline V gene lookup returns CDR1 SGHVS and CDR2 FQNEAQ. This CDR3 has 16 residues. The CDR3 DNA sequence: TGTGCCAGCAGCTCGTCGGGGGGCAGGGGCAATCAGTCCCAGCATTTT. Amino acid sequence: CASSSSGGRGNQSQHF.

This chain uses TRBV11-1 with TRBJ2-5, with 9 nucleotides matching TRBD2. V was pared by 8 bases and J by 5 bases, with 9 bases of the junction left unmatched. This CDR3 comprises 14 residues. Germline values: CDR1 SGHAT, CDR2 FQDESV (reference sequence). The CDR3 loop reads CASGMREGLETQYF. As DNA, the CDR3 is TGTGCCAGCGGCATGCGGGAGGGCCTTGAGACCCAGTACTTC.

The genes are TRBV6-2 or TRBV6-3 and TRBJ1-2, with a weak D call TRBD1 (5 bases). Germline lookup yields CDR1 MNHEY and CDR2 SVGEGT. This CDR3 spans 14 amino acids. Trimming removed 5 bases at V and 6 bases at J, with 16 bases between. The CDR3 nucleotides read TGTGCCAGCAGTCGCCTGGGGCAGCGGGATGGCTACACCTTC. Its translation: CASSRLGQRDGYTF.

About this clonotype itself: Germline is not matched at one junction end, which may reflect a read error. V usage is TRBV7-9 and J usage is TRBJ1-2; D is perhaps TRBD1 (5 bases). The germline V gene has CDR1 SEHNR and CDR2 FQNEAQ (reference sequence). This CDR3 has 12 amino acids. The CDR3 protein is CASRRGEDDYNF. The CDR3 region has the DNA TGTGCCAGCAGGAGAGGGGAGGACGACTACAACTTC.

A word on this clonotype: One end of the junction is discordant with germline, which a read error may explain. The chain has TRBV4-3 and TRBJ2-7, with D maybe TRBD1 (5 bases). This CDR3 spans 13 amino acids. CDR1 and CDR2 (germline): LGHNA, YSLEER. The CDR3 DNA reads TGCGCCAACAGCCAAGAATGGGGCTACGAGCGGTACTTC. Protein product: CANSQEWGYERYF.

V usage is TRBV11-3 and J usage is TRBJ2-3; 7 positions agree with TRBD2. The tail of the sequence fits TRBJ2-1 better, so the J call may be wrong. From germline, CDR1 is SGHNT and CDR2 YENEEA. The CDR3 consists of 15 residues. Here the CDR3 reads CASSPGTSGIDTQFF. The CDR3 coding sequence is TGTGCCAGCAGCCCAGGGACGAGCGGGATCGATACGCAGTTCTTC.

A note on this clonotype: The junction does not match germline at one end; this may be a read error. CDR3 sequence (DNA): TGTGCCTGGAGTCCATACCTCGGATCGAGCGGCCAGCCCAAGCATTTT. Residues: CAWSPYLGSSGQPKHF. The genes are TRBV30 and TRBJ1-5; D is unresolved. CDR1 is GTSNPN, CDR2 SVGIG, per germline (reference sequence). There are 16 residues in the CDR3.

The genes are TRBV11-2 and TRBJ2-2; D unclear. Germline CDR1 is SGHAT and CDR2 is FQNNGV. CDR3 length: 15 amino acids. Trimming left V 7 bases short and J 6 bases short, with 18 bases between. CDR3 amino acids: CASNPPDPFPGELFF. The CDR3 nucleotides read TGTGCCAGCAACCCACCAGATCCTTTCCCCGGGGAGCTGTTTTTT.

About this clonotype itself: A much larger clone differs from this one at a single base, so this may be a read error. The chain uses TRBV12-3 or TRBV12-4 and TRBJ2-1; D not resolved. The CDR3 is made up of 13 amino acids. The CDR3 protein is CASTPSRSSEQSF. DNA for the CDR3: TGTGCCAGCACCCCCTCGAGGTCTAGTGAGCAGTCCTTC.

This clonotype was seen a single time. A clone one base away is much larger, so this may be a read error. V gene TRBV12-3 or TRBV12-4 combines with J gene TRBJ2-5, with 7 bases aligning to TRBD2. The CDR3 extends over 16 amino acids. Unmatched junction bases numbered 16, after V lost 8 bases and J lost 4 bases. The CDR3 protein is CASRPIAGTTGETQYF. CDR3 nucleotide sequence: TGTGCCAGCCGTCCGATTGCCGGGACTACTGGAGAGACCCAGTACTTC.

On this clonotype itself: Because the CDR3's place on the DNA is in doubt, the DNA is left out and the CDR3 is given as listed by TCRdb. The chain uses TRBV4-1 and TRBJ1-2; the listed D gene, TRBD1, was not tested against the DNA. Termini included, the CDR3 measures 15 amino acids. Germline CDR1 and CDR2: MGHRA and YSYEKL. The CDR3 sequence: CVSSPVDRDSYGCTF.

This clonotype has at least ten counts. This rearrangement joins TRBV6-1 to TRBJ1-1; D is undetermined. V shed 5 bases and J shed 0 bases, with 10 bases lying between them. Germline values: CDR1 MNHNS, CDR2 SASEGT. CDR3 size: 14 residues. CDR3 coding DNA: TGTGCCAGCAGTTCGGAGGTCATGAACACTGAAGCTTTCTTT. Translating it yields CASSSEVMNTEAFF.